This T cell receptor (beta chain) was found in a study of cytomegalovirus exposure and HLA in healthy donors. Trimming cost V 5 bases and J 8 bases; bases outside gene matches: 10. CDR1 is LNHNV, CDR2 YYDKDF, per germline (reference sequence). The CDR3 loop spans 15 amino acids. The PCR ran on 60 Vbeta and 13 Jbeta primers. Data came from immunoSEQ multiplex PCR; TCRdb stores just in-frame clones and leaves some out. There are about 81,000 clones in the sample; over 70% occur only once, and around 3% lies in the top ten. The table lists this clone with a few counts. The antigen remains unidentified. Regarding the study as a whole: Relative to the approximately 670-donor mean, N-insertions were reportedly fewer in an Asian-associated ancestry cluster in a later analysis. High sensitivity and specificity were reportedly achieved when the classifier diagnosed cytomegalovirus status. Most TCR sequences were seen very rarely across donors, but some public TCRs occurred in many.

The source material was PBMCs. The V call is TRBV15, the J call TRBJ2-1, with 9 positions matching TRBD1. This sequence was found in a man in his fifties in good health and CMV-seropositive. The CDR3 nucleotides are TGTGCCACCAGCTGGGAGGGACAGGGTTGGGATGAGCAGTTCTTC. It encodes CATSWEGQGWDEQFF.